This T cell receptor beta chain was found in a study of T cells in pancreatic ductal adenocarcinoma. Trimming cost V 5 bases and J 4 bases, with 16 bases left between them. The germline CDR1 and CDR2 sequences are MNHEY and SVGAGI. The CDR3 covers 15 residues. TCRdb's copy holds only in-frame clones and misses some; the assay was immunoSEQ multiplex PCR. The repertoire holds about 11,000 clones, with 75% to 90% as singletons. The selected patients with pancreatic ductal adenocarcinoma had surgery but no neoadjuvant therapy. Sequenced sample: PBMCs. This chain links TRBV6-5 with TRBJ2-3; D may be TRBD1 (6 bases). The origin of this receptor is a human donor with pancreatic ductal adenocarcinoma. The chain's CDR3 is CASSTDRGPSDTQYF. DNA of the CDR3: TGTGCCAGCAGTACGGACAGAGGGCCATCAGATACGCAGTATTTT.